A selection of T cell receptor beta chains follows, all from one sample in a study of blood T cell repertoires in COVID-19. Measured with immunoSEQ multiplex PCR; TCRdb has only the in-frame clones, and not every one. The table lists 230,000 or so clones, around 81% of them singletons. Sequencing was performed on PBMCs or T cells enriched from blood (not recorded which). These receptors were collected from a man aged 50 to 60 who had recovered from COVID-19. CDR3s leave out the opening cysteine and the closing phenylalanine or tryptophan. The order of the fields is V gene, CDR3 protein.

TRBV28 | ASSGDLAKNIQY
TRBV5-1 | ASSKGADRVEGYT
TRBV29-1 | SARQGLHEQY
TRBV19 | ASSIGSGGIETQY
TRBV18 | ASSRGTGLFGEQY
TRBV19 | ASSDRGELF
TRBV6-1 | ASSVAGGFYEQY
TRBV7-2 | ASSKDKYLNEQY
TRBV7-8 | ASSPFVANEQF
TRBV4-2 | ASSQVGAGNSPLH
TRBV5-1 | ASSLGLAGRPGDTQY
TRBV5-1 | ASSLGQGAYYEQY
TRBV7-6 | ASSPGLAGRTDTQY
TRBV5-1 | ASSLDYSPLH